The rows below give T cell receptor beta chains drawn from one sample of a study of molecular identifiers for immune sequencing clone quantification. A single record per CDR3 protein comes from TCRdb applying MiXCR to the PCR reads. Of 460,000 or so distinct CDR3 sequences detected, around 23% appear once; the ten largest clones hold 0.76%. The sample comprised naive CD8+ T cells from blood, with Jurkat cell RNA spiked in. Receptor source: a human donor in good health. Some libraries in this study had Jurkat cell RNA spiked in. Each CDR3 is given with its conserved first and last residue. The D gene is left open where the match is weak. Expanded clones get a size class; other rows say once, few or many, or leave the size out.

few,TRBJ2-1,.,TRBV28,TGTGCCAGCAGTACTACACCCATTGAGGGCGATGAGCAGTTCTTC,CASSTTPIEGDEQFF
many,TRBJ1-4,.,TRBV28,TGTGCCAGCAGTCAGGACATGAATGATGAAAAACTGTTTTTT,CASSQDMNDEKLFF
many,TRBJ2-5,TRBD2,TRBV5-1,TGCGCCAGCAGCGCGGACCAGCGGGAGACCCATGAGACCCAGTACTTC,CASSADQRETHETQYF
few,TRBJ2-5,TRBD2,TRBV7-9,TGTGCCAGCAGCGGTATCGGGACTACATGGCAAGAGACCCAGTACTTC,CASSGIGTTWQETQYF
.,TRBJ2-1,TRBD2,TRBV7-9,TGTGCCAGCAGCCCGCAGCCGGCGGGGGTCAACAATGAGCAGTTCTTC,CASSPQPAGVNNEQFF
.,TRBJ2-6,.,TRBV12-3/TRBV12-4,TGTGCCAGCAGTCCGGACGGCTCTGGGGCCGACGTCCTGACTTTC,CASSPDGSGADVLTF
.,TRBJ2-5,TRBD2,TRBV7-9,TGTGCCAGCAGCTTAGTTAACGGGACTAGCGCGGAGACCCAGTACTTC,CASSLVNGTSAETQYF
.,TRBJ1-1,TRBD1,TRBV6-2/TRBV6-3,TGTGCCAGCAGGGAGGGACAGGACACTGAAGCTTTCTTT,CASREGQDTEAFF
.,TRBJ2-7,.,TRBV10-3,TGTGCCATCAGTGAGGTCCCCTCCTACGAGCAGTACTTC,CAISEVPSYEQYF
.,TRBJ2-7,.,TRBV15,TGTGCCACCAGCAGCCGGTCGGGGGCCAGGAAAAACGAGCAGTACTTC,CATSSRSGARKNEQYF
few,TRBJ2-2,.,TRBV13,TGTGCCAGCAGCTTAGGAGGCACCGAGATTTGGAACACCGGGGAGCTGTTTTTT,CASSLGGTEIWNTGELFF
many,TRBJ1-5,.,TRBV4-1,TGCGCCAGCAGCCAATACAGGCTTCAGCCCCAGCATTTT,CASSQYRLQPQHF
.,TRBJ1-6,.,TRBV20-1,TGCAGTGCTAGAGATCAAAGGGACACAAGCTCCTATAATTCACCCCTCCACTTT,CSARDQRDTSSYNSPLHF
few,TRBJ1-1,.,TRBV12-3/TRBV12-4,TGTGCCAGCAGTTCGGGGGTTGAAGCTTTCTTT,CASSSGVEAFF
many,TRBJ2-7,.,TRBV5-1,TGCGCCAGCAGCTTGGCACGCGCCTACGAGCAGTACTTC,CASSLARAYEQYF
many,TRBJ1-5,.,TRBV4-1,TGCGCCAGCAGCCCAATGGGGACTCTTAGCAATCAGCCCCAGCATTTT,CASSPMGTLSNQPQHF